What follows are 10 T cell receptor beta chains derived from one specimen sequenced in a study of identical twins. One entry per CDR3 protein, called by TCRdb with MiXCR from the 5' RACE reads. The sample carries approximately 1.8 million distinct CDR3 sequences, less than 40% recorded once. The sample consisted of cord blood. These receptors were obtained from a newborn girl in good health.

This clonotype was counted many times. This chain joins TRBV4-2 and TRBJ1-5; D possibly corresponds to TRBD1 (6 bases). This CDR3 has 15 residues. Germline CDR1 is LGHNA and CDR2 is YNFKEQ. V was cut by 4 bases and J by 4 bases, with 14 bases left in between. CDR3 loop: CASSRGQGGNQPQHF. The CDR3 DNA sequence: TGTGCCAGCAGCCGGGGGCAGGGTGGAAATCAGCCCCAGCATTTT.

This clonotype showed up just once. J is TRBJ1-6 and V is TRBV4-1; D gene uncertain. Trimming took 1 base from V and 0 from J, leaving 16 bases between them. Germline CDR1 and CDR2: MGHRA and YSYEKL. This CDR3 contains 19 residues. The CDR3 DNA follows: TGCGCCAGCAGCCAAGTAGGCGTCAGGATGAGCTCCTATAATTCACCCCTCCACTTT. This sequence encodes CASSQVGVRMSSYNSPLHF.

The V and J genes are TRBV6-4 and TRBJ2-1, with 7 bases lining up with TRBD2. Trimming took 3 bases from V and 4 from J; bases not matched to a gene: 9. The CDR3 extends over 16 amino acids. The V gene's germline CDR1 is MRHNA and CDR2 SNTAGT. CDR3 in amino acids: CASSETSLILYNEQFF. In DNA, the CDR3 is TGTGCCAGCAGTGAGACTAGCCTCATCTTATACAATGAGCAGTTCTTC.

The V call is TRBV7-9, the J call TRBJ1-4; no clear D gene. The V end lost 5 bases, the J end lost 3 bases, and 13 bases lay between the germline ends. Looked up from germline, CDR1 is SEHNR and CDR2 is FQNEAQ (reference sequence). This CDR3 is built from 15 residues. The CDR3 spells CASSRDGSPNEKLFF. Here the CDR3 DNA reads TGTGCCAGCAGCCGCGACGGATCCCCTAATGAAAAACTGTTTTTT.

The chain joins TRBV20-1 to TRBJ2-3; the match to TRBD2 covers 8 bases. Germline CDR1 and CDR2: DFQATT and SNEGSKA (reference sequence). Losses at the gene ends were 0 bases for V and 2 bases for J; bases not matched to a gene: 10. The length of the CDR3 is 17 residues. The CDR3 spells CSARDRGTRDFTDTQYF. The CDR3 region has the DNA TGCAGTGCTAGAGATAGAGGGACTAGAGATTTCACAGATACGCAGTATTTT.

The V and J genes are TRBV7-9 and TRBJ2-4; 8 bases line up with TRBD2. Germline lookup yields CDR1 SEHNR and CDR2 FQNEAQ (reference sequence). This CDR3 is 16 amino acids long. V lost 0 bases to trimming and J lost 0 bases; unmatched junction nucleotides: 1. In DNA form, the CDR3 reads TGTGCCAGCAGCTTAGCACTAGCGGTAGCCAAAAACATTCAGTACTTC. Encoded protein: CASSLALAVAKNIQYF.

The chain is built from TRBV5-1 and TRBJ2-1; 11 positions match TRBD2. V dropped 0 bases and J dropped 0; count of bases not matched to a gene: 8. Germline V gene data show CDR1 as SGHRS and CDR2 as YFSETQ. There are 19 residues in the CDR3. The CDR3 DNA follows: TGCGCCAGCAGCTTGGGTCGACTAGCGGGGAGAAGCTCCTACAATGAGCAGTTCTTC. It encodes CASSLGRLAGRSSYNEQFF. Full variable domain (rest looked up from reference TRBV5-1 and TRBJ2-1): KAGVTQTPRYLIKTRGQQVTLSCSPISGHRSVSWYQQTPGQGLQFLFEYFSETQRNKGNFPGRFSGRQFSNSRSEMNVSTLELGDSALYLCASSLGRLAGRSSYNEQFFGPGTRLTVL.

This clonotype was counted ten times or more. The V call is TRBV12-3 or TRBV12-4, the J call TRBJ1-2; D is undetermined. V gave up 1 base and J gave up 6 bases, with 6 bases separating them. This CDR3 contains 12 residues. CDR3 in amino acids: CASSLGTDGYTF. Here the CDR3 DNA reads TGTGCCAGCAGTTTAGGAACAGATGGCTACACCTTC.

J is TRBJ1-4 and V is TRBV2; maybe TRBD1 (5 bases). Germline CDR1 is SNHLY and CDR2 is FYNNEI. The CDR3 length is 14 residues. Trimming left V 10 bases short and J 7 bases short, with 19 bases between. The CDR3 DNA reads as TGTGCCATTCTGGGGACTCCGAACCTTGAAAAACTGTTTTTT. It encodes CAILGTPNLEKLFF.

This clonotype was detected many times. V usage is TRBV20-1 and J usage is TRBJ2-1; D is ambiguous. CDR1 DFQATT and CDR2 SNEGSKA come from the germline V gene (reference sequence). The CDR3 is 14 residues long. Trimming shortened V by 2 bases and J by 2 bases, and 10 bases separated the two germline ends. CDR3 region: CSARFQIAYNEQFF. In DNA, the CDR3 is TGCAGTGCTAGATTTCAGATAGCCTACAATGAGCAGTTCTTC.